The clone carrying this TCR beta chain has a count of ten or more. Its antigen is not identified. Inclusion characteristics of ophthalmopathy patients comprised a Clinical Activity Score of at least 3, a NOSPECS grade of at least 4, and duration under 3 months. Fresh peripheral blood, 10 ml, was the source of the PBMCs. TCR beta CDR3 regions were amplified from RNA. Primed by the HTBI set, a first-round RT-PCR was run on the TCR CDR3. Each CDR3 protein gets one entry after TCRdb re-called the multiplex PCR reads with MiXCR. The repertoire holds approximately 58,000 distinct CDR3 sequences, with about 50% as singletons. J lost 2 bases, V lost 0 bases, and 15 bases had no gene match. The germline V gene has CDR1 MGHRA and CDR2 YSYEKL. The CDR3 totals 19 residues. These data are taken from a study of T cells in Graves' hyperthyroidism and ophthalmopathy. Overall study: Upon initial diagnosis and before any treatment, peripheral blood was collected. Study results and limitations: A model built on 13 V-J features separated ophthalmopathy from stable hyperthyroidism.

This TCR derives from a woman aged 25 to 39 with Graves' ophthalmopathy. This chain joins TRBV4-1 and TRBJ2-7; 8 positions match TRBD2. The sequenced material came from blood. The DNA for the CDR3 is TGCGCCAGCAGCCAAGATTTGCGGGGCGGGAGGACGAAGGCCTACGAGCAGTACTTC. Amino acid sequence: CASSQDLRGGRTKAYEQYF.